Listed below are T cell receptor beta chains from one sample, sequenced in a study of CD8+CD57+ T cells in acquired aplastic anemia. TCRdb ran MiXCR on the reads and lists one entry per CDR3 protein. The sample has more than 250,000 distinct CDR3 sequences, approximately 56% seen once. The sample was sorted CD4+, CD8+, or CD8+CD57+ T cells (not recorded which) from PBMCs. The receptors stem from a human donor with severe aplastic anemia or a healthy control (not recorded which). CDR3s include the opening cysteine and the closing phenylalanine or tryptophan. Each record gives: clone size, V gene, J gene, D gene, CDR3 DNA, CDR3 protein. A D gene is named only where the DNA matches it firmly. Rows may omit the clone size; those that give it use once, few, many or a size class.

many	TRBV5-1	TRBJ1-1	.	TGCGCCAGCAGCTTTTCGAACACTGAAGCTTTCTTT	CASSFSNTEAFF
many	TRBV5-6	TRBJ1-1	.	TGTGCCAGCAGCTTGGAACCGGGCACTGAAGCTTTCTTT	CASSLEPGTEAFF
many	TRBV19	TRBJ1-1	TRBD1	TGTGCCAGCGAAGCGGGACAGGGAGGGAACACTGAAGCTTTCTTT	CASEAGQGGNTEAFF
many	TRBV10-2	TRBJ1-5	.	TGCGCCAGCTGTCCTCTGGGGGGGACGGGGGATCAGCCCCAGCATTTT	CASCPLGGTGDQPQHF
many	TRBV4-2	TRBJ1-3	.	TGTGCCAGCAGCCAAGATAGCACTCAGGCTGGAAACACCATATATTTT	CASSQDSTQAGNTIYF
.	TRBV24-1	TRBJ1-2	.	TGTGCCACCAGTGATCCCTCCTGGCCAAACTATGGCTACACCTTC	CATSDPSWPNYGYTF
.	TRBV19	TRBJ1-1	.	TGTGCCAGTGGCTCGACAGTGAACACTGAAGCTTTCTTT	CASGSTVNTEAFF
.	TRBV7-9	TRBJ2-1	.	TGTGCCAGCAGCCAAGAAAGGGCGCGGGGGCCCGAGAATGAGCAGTTCTTC	CASSQERARGPENEQFF
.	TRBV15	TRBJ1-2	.	TGTGCCACCAGCAGAGCACCCCAGTGGAACTATGGCTACACCTTC	CATSRAPQWNYGYTF
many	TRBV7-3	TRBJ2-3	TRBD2	TGTGCCAGCAGCTTAGCGGGGGGGAGAGATACGCAGTATTTT	CASSLAGGRDTQYF
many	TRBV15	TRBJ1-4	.	TGTGCCACCAGCATGGGGGGGGATGAAAAACTGTTTTTT	CATSMGGDEKLFF
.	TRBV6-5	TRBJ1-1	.	TGTGCCAGCAGTCCTACCGACAGACCCACTGAAGCTTTCTTT	CASSPTDRPTEAFF
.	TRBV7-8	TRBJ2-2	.	TGTGCCAGCGCCGCCCACAGGGTGTTTAAATCCGGGGAGCTGCTTTTT	CASAAHRVFKSGELLF
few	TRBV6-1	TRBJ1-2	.	TGTGCCAGCAGTGAAGGCACCGGGCTCTATGGCTACACCTTC	CASSEGTGLYGYTF
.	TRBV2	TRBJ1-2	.	TGTGCCAGCACCAGGACCCCTAACTATGGCTACACCTTC	CASTRTPNYGYTF